The T cell receptor beta chain under discussion was sequenced for a study of T-cell reconstitution after alpha-beta-depleted transplantation in children (dated by TCRdb to 2016 to 2017). Background for the entire study: Using TCR repertoire profiling, the study followed T-cell immune reconstitution in a quantitative way in children after TCRalphabeta/CD19-depleted allogeneic hematopoietic cell transplantation.

V loses 0 bases, J loses 3 bases, and the germline ends lie 1 base apart. In the germline V gene, CDR1 corresponds to SQVTM and CDR2 to ANQGSEA. From its cysteine to its phenylalanine, the CDR3 spans 11 amino acids. The kept DNA is CDR3 alone, 33 bases in frame from the first base. Libraries were made using PCR. TCRdb records Illumina HiSeq 2500 as the sequencer. TCR libraries were prepared with molecular barcoding, using unique molecular identifiers to normalize TCRbeta repertoire quantification. TCRdb trimmed the raw reads at Q25, called clones with MiXCR and kept productive beta chains. Under each unique CDR3 protein, matching rows form one entry showing the most common genes and DNA. Present in this sample are around 200,000 distinct CDR3 sequences, about 6.3% of which were seen just once. Around 2.7% of the sample comes from the top ten. This clonotype was observed at least ten times. Its cognate antigen has yet to be identified. The sample holds no much larger clone one base away, and base qualities are not on file.

Rearrangement joined TRBV29-1 to TRBJ2-3, with no reliable assignment of the D segment. Sequencing used PBMCs from the stem cell graft donor, obtained from the stem cell graft. The clonotype comes from a human donor who donated a stem cell graft to a child with Wiskott-Aldrich syndrome. The CDR3 reads as follows: CSVEDTDTQYF. In nucleotides, the sequence is TGCAGCGTTGAAGATACAGATACGCAGTATTTT.